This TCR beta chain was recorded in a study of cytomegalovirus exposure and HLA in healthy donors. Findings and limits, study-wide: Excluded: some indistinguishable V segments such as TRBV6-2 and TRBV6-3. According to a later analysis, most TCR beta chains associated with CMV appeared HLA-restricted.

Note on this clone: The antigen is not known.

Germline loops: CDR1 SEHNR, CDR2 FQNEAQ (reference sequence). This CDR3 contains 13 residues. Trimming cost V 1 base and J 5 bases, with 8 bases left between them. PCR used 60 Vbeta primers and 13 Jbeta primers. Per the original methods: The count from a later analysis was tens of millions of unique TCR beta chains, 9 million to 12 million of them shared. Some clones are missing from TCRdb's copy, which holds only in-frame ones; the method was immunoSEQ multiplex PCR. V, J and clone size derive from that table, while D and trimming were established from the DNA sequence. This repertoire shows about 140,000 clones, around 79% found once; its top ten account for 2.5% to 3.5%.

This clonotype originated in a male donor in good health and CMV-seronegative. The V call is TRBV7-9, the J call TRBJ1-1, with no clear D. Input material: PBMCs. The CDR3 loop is CASSLVAETEAFF. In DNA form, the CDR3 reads TGTGCCAGCAGCTTAGTAGCAGAGACTGAAGCTTTCTTT.